This section outlines one T cell receptor beta chain sequence together with its context. This clone's antigen is unknown. No base quality information exists; no much larger clone differs at one position. This record comes from a study of Ad26.COV2.S vaccination and SARS-CoV-2 variants (dated by TCRdb to 2020 to 2023). General notes on the study: Donors in the vaccine arm were drawn from COV1001, a phase I-IIa trial of Ad26.COV2.S in healthy adults that was multicentre, randomized, double-blind and placebo-controlled. Sequencing of the TCRbeta repertoire served to evaluate the specificity and breadth of SARS-CoV-2-reactive T cell receptors following Ad26.COV2.S vaccination. Ad26.COV2.S was administered intramuscularly at 5 x 10^10 or 1 x 10^11 viral particles, either as a single shot or as two shots given 56 days apart. The TCR-sequenced set comprised about 32 samples: approximately 20 Ad26.COV2.S vaccine recipients, 5 placebo recipients and 8 SARS-CoV-2 convalescent individuals. Throughout the experiments and outcome assessment, investigators stayed blinded to trial group allocation. Trial participants were randomized into five groups of five, in which low-dose or high-dose Ad26.COV2.S was given once or twice, or placebo was given on both occasions.

The meaning of the sample's treatment or condition label: 19 received Ad26.COV2.S at low or high dose, single or two shots; 5 received placebo; per-sample allocation not given. Repertoires of vaccine and placebo recipients were sequenced from samples taken on day 63 after the first injection. In Cohort 1b, some 25 adults aged 18-55 years were enrolled at a single site in Boston, USA, between 29 July and 7 August 2020. As a vaccine, Ad26.COV2.S was a replication-incompetent adenovirus type 26 vector that expressed a prefusion-stabilized SARS-CoV-2 spike protein derived from the original Wuhan strain. From a lookup of the germline V gene, CDR1 and CDR2 are SQVTM and ANQGSEA. At the junction V is shortened by 6 bases and J by 1 base, with 12 bases in between. Reading from cysteine to phenylalanine, the CDR3 counts 14 amino acids. The entry retains the CDR3 DNA only, 42 bases that are in frame from base 1.

TCRbeta CDR3 regions were sequenced with the immunoSEQ Assay. After extraction, genomic DNA underwent amplification by bias-controlled multiplex PCR, followed by high-throughput sequencing. Turning to the authors' computational methods: To quantify the absolute abundance of each unique TCRbeta CDR3 region, sequences were collapsed and filtered. T cell fraction was estimated by normalizing TCRbeta template counts to usable DNA, which was measured by amplifying reference genes present in all nucleated cells. Repertoire TCRs were annotated as SARS-CoV-2-specific when V gene, CDR3 amino acid sequence and J gene were exactly matched to a known reactive TCR set. MIRA supplied the reference SARS-CoV-2 TCR set, which was filtered for enrichment in COVID-19-positive ImmuneCODE repertoires so that public or cross-reactive TCRs were removed. Using the MIRA antigens, annotated TCRs were further analysed by specific ORF or by position within an ORF. Breadth was defined as annotated unique rearrangements over total unique productive rearrangements; depth was the summed frequency of those rearrangements. Two-sided Wilcoxon rank-sum tests were applied when comparing TCR breadth between groups. TCRdb retrieved this table from immuneACCESS and kept in-frame rearrangements only. Not all clones are present; in checked studies, unresolved V genes account for under half, and no reason is known for the remainder. V and J calls and clone size are as listed in that table; D and trimming were resolved from the DNA. The sample includes 240,000 or so clones, with approximately 90% observed a single time. The ten biggest clones cover approximately 12% of the sample.

The full study reports these points: Spike-specific TCR breadth was higher in Ad26.COV2.S recipients than in placebo recipients (P = 0.0014). Vaccine and placebo recipients had similar non-spike TCR breadth, a finding consistent with the vaccine containing only spike. Comparing responses between vaccine doses or regimens was not something the study was powered to do. It was noted by the authors that total T cell responses may have been underestimated by the TCR breadth and depth analyses. After vaccination, spike-specific CD8+ and CD4+ T cell responses were reported to show substantial breadth.

The TCR sequence derives from a person aged 18-65 years who received the Ad26.COV2.S COVID-19 vaccine or a placebo. The receptor chain draws on TRBV29-1 and TRBJ2-2; no D gene call is confident. Sequenced material: peripheral blood, taken in a trial of Ad26.COV2.S vaccine versus placebo. The DNA reads TGCAGCGTCCAAGAAGTGGAGAACACCGGGGAGCTGTTTTTT. Translated, it reads CSVQEVENTGELFF.